This is a list of T cell receptor beta chains from one sample in a study of blood T cell repertoires in COVID-19. TCRdb's table, derived via immunoSEQ multiplex PCR, lists solely in-frame clones and lacks some. Here the sample spans hundreds of thousands of clones, approximately 86% being singletons. The sequenced material came from peripheral blood. The receptors here all came from a man aged 18-30 years with active or convalescent COVID-19. The CDR3 runs from the conserved cysteine through the conserved F or W. D genes are given only for firm matches. The size field is filled for only some rows; it gives once, few, many or a size class.

abundance,d_gene,j_gene,v_gene,CDR3aa,CDR3nt
.,TRBD2,TRBJ2-7,TRBV4-1,CASSPGASGSSYEQYF,TGCGCCAGCAGCCCAGGGGCTAGCGGGAGCTCCTACGAGCAGTACTTC
many,.,TRBJ2-7,TRBV7-2,CASSFRDTSYEQYF,TGTGCCAGCAGCTTCCGGGACACTTCCTACGAGCAGTACTTC
once,TRBD2,TRBJ2-1,TRBV24-1,CATSDSFSVTSVNEQFF,TGTGCCACCAGTGATTCCTTCTCTGTTACTAGCGTTAATGAGCAGTTCTTC
.,TRBD1,TRBJ2-7,TRBV10-3,CAIGTGVREQYF,TGTGCCATAGGGACAGGGGTGAGGGAGCAGTACTTC
.,TRBD2,TRBJ2-5,TRBV7-6,CASSLSTGGRQETQYF,TGTGCCAGCAGCTTATCGACGGGGGGGAGGCAAGAGACCCAGTACTTC
.,.,TRBJ2-2,TRBV5-1,CASSLRRNTGELFF,TGCGCCAGCAGCTTGCGCAGGAACACCGGGGAGCTGTTTTTT
.,TRBD1,TRBJ1-6,TRBV7-2,CASRTGGTSYNSPLHF,TGTGCCAGCAGGACAGGGGGCACGTCCTATAATTCACCCCTCCACTTT
once,TRBD1,TRBJ2-2,TRBV5-1,CASSHWTGENTGELFF,TGCGCCAGCAGCCACTGGACAGGGGAGAACACCGGGGAGCTGTTTTTT
.,.,TRBJ1-5,TRBV15,CATSRDPTNSNQPQHF,TGTGCCACCAGCAGAGATCCCACAAATAGCAATCAGCCCCAGCATTTT
.,.,TRBJ2-2,TRBV11-3,CASRSTGELFF,TGTGCCAGCAGGTCAACCGGGGAGCTGTTTTTT
.,TRBD2,TRBJ2-2,TRBV5-4,CASSPRLAGDTGELFF,TGTGCCAGCAGCCCCCGACTAGCGGGAGACACCGGGGAGCTGTTTTTT